Listed below are T cell receptor beta chains from one sample, sequenced in a study of regulatory T cells in long-lasting Graves disease. TCRdb reanalysed the multiplex PCR reads using MiXCR and keeps one entry per CDR3 protein. The table has approximately 560,000 distinct CDR3 sequences, roughly 15% seen once. This sample also belongs to another study, concerning T cells in Graves' hyperthyroidism and ophthalmopathy.

The specimen comprised peripheral blood mononuclear cells (PBMCs), sampled at new diagnosis, from a patient treated with antithyroid drugs. Source of these receptors: a young man with Graves disease. Each CDR3 is given with its conserved first and last residue. The order of the fields is CDR3 length, clone size, V gene, J gene, D gene, CDR3 DNA, CDR3 protein. D genes are given only for firm matches. For some rows the clone size is stated as once, few or many, or as a class when expanded; others skip it.

15,few,TRBV15,TRBJ1-1,-,TGTGCCACCAGCAGAGAGGGCAGGGTGAACACTGAAGCTTTCTTT,CATSREGRVNTEAFF
15,few,TRBV20-1,TRBJ2-2,-,TGCAGTGCTGGGCTACCGCTCGAAAACACCGGGGAGCTGTTTTTT,CSAGLPLENTGELFF
14,many,TRBV28,TRBJ1-2,-,TGTGCCAGCAGTCAGGACAGACGTAACTATGGCTACACCTTC,CASSQDRRNYGYTF
15,-,TRBV6-1,TRBJ1-1,TRBD1,TGTGCCAGCAGTAATAGAAACAGGGGTGGGACTGAAGCTTTCTTT,CASSNRNRGGTEAFF
15,many,TRBV12-3/TRBV12-4,TRBJ2-7,TRBD2,TGTGCCAGGGGGGGACTAGCGGGTAGAGCCTACGAGCAGTACTTC,CARGGLAGRAYEQYF
12,-,TRBV15,TRBJ2-7,TRBD1,TGTGCCACCGGCCTTGACAGGGCCGAGCAGTACTTC,CATGLDRAEQYF
14,-,TRBV7-9,TRBJ2-2,-,TGTGCCAGCAGCGCGGCCGGGAATATCGGGGAGCTGTTTTTT,CASSAAGNIGELFF
15,-,TRBV5-1,TRBJ2-2,-,TGCGCCAGCAGCTTGGGGTCAGGCAATGCCGGGGAGCTGTTTTTT,CASSLGSGNAGELFF
15,few,TRBV6-1,TRBJ2-1,TRBD1,TGTGCCAGCAGCCGCGCTCTCGGGACAGGTAATGAGCAGTTCTTC,CASSRALGTGNEQFF
14,many,TRBV3-1,TRBJ1-2,TRBD1,TGTGCCAGCAGCCAGGGACAGGGGACCTATGGCTACACCTTC,CASSQGQGTYGYTF
14,many,TRBV6-1,TRBJ1-2,-,TGTGCCAGCAGTGAAGGCAGGGGAGGCTATGGCTACACCTTC,CASSEGRGGYGYTF
12,-,TRBV6-2/TRBV6-3,TRBJ2-1,-,TGTGCCAGCAGTTACTCGAGGGATGAGCAGTTCTTC,CASSYSRDEQFF
16,-,TRBV20-1,TRBJ1-1,-,TGCAGTGCTAGAGGGTTTGGACGAACGACGAACACTGAAGCTTTCTTT,CSARGFGRTTNTEAFF
17,many,TRBV18,TRBJ1-1,-,TGTGCCAGCTCACCACTCCTTTTGCAGAAAGATAACACTGAAGCTTTCTTT,CASSPLLLQKDNTEAFF
15,many,TRBV3-1,TRBJ2-5,-,TGTGCCAGCAGCCAAGTGAAGGGCTTCCAAGAGACCCAGTACTTC,CASSQVKGFQETQYF
12,many,TRBV27,TRBJ1-1,-,TGTGCCAGCAGTACCCCGGGGAAGGAAGCTTTCTTT,CASSTPGKEAFF
15,many,TRBV10-3,TRBJ1-1,-,TGTGCCATCAGTGAGAGTGTAGGGGGGAACACTGAAGCTTTCTTT,CAISESVGGNTEAFF
18,-,TRBV6-2/TRBV6-3,TRBJ2-2,TRBD1,TGTGCCAGCAGTTACTCGAGACTGTCGGGACAGGGGCACGGGGAGCTGTTTTTT,CASSYSRLSGQGHGELFF
18,-,TRBV7-9,TRBJ2-2,TRBD2,TGTGCCAGCAGCCCGGGGACTAGCGGGAGGGCCAAGGCCGGGGAGCTGTTTTTT,CASSPGTSGRAKAGELFF
11,many,TRBV7-2,TRBJ2-1,-,TGTGCCAGCAGCTTTCTAAATGAGCAGTTCTTC,CASSFLNEQFF
13,many,TRBV2,TRBJ1-2,TRBD1,TGTGCCAGCAGCGAGACAGGGGAGTATGGCTACACCTTC,CASSETGEYGYTF
16,many,TRBV3-1,TRBJ2-1,-,TGTGCCAGCAGCCCAGCACCTTTATCGGTTCATGATGAGCAGTTCTTC,CASSPAPLSVHDEQFF
14,few,TRBV6-6,TRBJ2-7,TRBD1,TGTGCCAGCAGTTTTGGACAGGAAACCTACGAGCAGTACTTC,CASSFGQETYEQYF
14,many,TRBV2,TRBJ1-1,-,TGTGCCAGCAGAGCCCCTACAGGAGGCACTGAAGCTTTCTTT,CASRAPTGGTEAFF
13,few,TRBV10-3,TRBJ1-3,TRBD1,TGTGCCATCCAGGGGGCGTTAGGAAACACCATATATTTT,CAIQGALGNTIYF
14,many,TRBV7-9,TRBJ2-5,-,TGTGCCAGCAGCCCTGGGACGACGCGGGAGACCCAGTACTTC,CASSPGTTRETQYF
14,few,TRBV6-1,TRBJ2-4,-,TGTGCCAGCACAAACCGAGCGATCAAAAACATTCAGTACTTC,CASTNRAIKNIQYF
18,many,TRBV12-3/TRBV12-4,TRBJ2-1,-,TGTGCCAGCAGTTTCCCTCGCAGGGCCGTGAGCTCCTACAATGAGCAGTTCTTC,CASSFPRRAVSSYNEQFF
12,few,TRBV9,TRBJ2-1,-,TGTGCCAGCAGCGTAGGGCGCGGGAACCAGTTCTTC,CASSVGRGNQFF
12,many,TRBV28,TRBJ2-7,-,TGTGCCAGCAGTTCCGTCTTCTACGAGCAGTACTTC,CASSSVFYEQYF
15,few,TRBV28,TRBJ2-2,-,TGTGCCAGCAGGCTCCCCCCTGTGAACACCGGGGAGCTGTTTTTT,CASRLPPVNTGELFF
15,many,TRBV11-2,TRBJ2-1,-,TGTGCCAGCAGCTTAGTCAGGTCTGGCTCCCCGGGTCAGTTCTTC,CASSLVRSGSPGQFF
13,-,TRBV20-1,TRBJ2-5,-,TGCAGTGCTAGAGATAACAATGAAGAGACCCAGTACTTC,CSARDNNEETQYF
13,-,TRBV7-8,TRBJ2-7,-,TGTGCCAGCAGCTCGGGACCGCTCTACGAGCAGTACTTC,CASSSGPLYEQYF
14,many,TRBV30,TRBJ2-7,TRBD2,TGTGCCTGGAGGACTAGCGACTACTCCTACGAGCAGTACTTC,CAWRTSDYSYEQYF
15,many,TRBV11-2,TRBJ2-7,TRBD2,TGTGCCAGCAGCTTAGTAGGCGGGAGGGCCTATAAACAGTACTTC,CASSLVGGRAYKQYF
14,many,TRBV30,TRBJ2-1,TRBD1,TGTGCCTGGAGTCGGACAGGGTTCCTCGGTGAGCAGTTCTTC,CAWSRTGFLGEQFF
16,many,TRBV10-3,TRBJ2-1,TRBD2,TGTGCCATCACGACGGCTATGGGCGGGAGGGACAATGAGCAGTTCTTC,CAITTAMGGRDNEQFF
14,few,TRBV20-1,TRBJ2-1,-,TGCAGTGCAAACGGACTAAACTCCTACAATGAGCAGTTCTTC,CSANGLNSYNEQFF
15,few,TRBV6-5,TRBJ2-7,-,TGTGCCAGCAGTTACTCTCCCAGGGTCGGATACGAGCAGTACTTC,CASSYSPRVGYEQYF
18,-,TRBV6-4,TRBJ2-3,-,TGTGCCAGCAGGGTGCCCGCAGCACTCCGCCCCAGCACAGATACGCAGTATTTT,CASRVPAALRPSTDTQYF
16,-,TRBV6-2/TRBV6-3,TRBJ2-7,-,TGTGCCAGCAGTTACCATCGCAGGGGGGAGTCCTACGAGCAGTACTTC,CASSYHRRGESYEQYF
14,many,TRBV15,TRBJ1-5,-,TGTGCCACCAGCAGAGGTCTGGGGACGGAGCCCCAGCATTTT,CATSRGLGTEPQHF
15,few,TRBV30,TRBJ2-3,TRBD2,TGTGCCTGGACAGGTAGCGGGAGAGTCTCAGATACGCAGTATTTT,CAWTGSGRVSDTQYF
13,-,TRBV13,TRBJ2-7,-,TGTGCCAGCAGAAGGAGGGGGTCCTACGAGCAGTACTTC,CASRRRGSYEQYF
14,few,TRBV12-3/TRBV12-4,TRBJ2-7,-,TGTGCCAGCAGCATCACAGGTATACTACGAGAGCAGTACTTC,CASSITGILREQYF
17,many,TRBV30,TRBJ2-1,-,TGTGCCTGGAGTGTCAGGCTGACCGGGACCCGTGGGAATGAGCAGTTCTTC,CAWSVRLTGTRGNEQFF
15,many,TRBV5-1,TRBJ1-6,TRBD1,TGCGCCAGCAGCCCGTCGGGACAGCCCAATTCACCCCTCCACTTT,CASSPSGQPNSPLHF
16,few,TRBV28,TRBJ2-6,-,TGTGCCAGCAGTTTATGGATCGCCTCTGGGGCCAACGTCCTGACTTTC,CASSLWIASGANVLTF
16,many,TRBV4-1,TRBJ2-7,-,TGCGCCAGCAGCCAGAAACGACTCCCGTCCGTCTACGAGCAGTACTTC,CASSQKRLPSVYEQYF
15,few,TRBV6-1,TRBJ1-2,TRBD1,TGTGCCAGCAGGGACAGGGGTGGATCTATCACTGGCTACACCTTC,CASRDRGGSITGYTF
10,many,TRBV12-3/TRBV12-4,TRBJ2-3,-,TGTGCCAGCGACCGGGATACGCAGTATTTT,CASDRDTQYF
16,few,TRBV9,TRBJ1-2,-,TGTGCCAGCAGCGCCCAGGGACCACGACAGAACTATGGCTACACCTTC,CASSAQGPRQNYGYTF
15,many,TRBV7-2,TRBJ2-1,-,TGTGCCAGCAGCTTAGGTCCGGAATCCTACAATGAGCAGTTCTTC,CASSLGPESYNEQFF